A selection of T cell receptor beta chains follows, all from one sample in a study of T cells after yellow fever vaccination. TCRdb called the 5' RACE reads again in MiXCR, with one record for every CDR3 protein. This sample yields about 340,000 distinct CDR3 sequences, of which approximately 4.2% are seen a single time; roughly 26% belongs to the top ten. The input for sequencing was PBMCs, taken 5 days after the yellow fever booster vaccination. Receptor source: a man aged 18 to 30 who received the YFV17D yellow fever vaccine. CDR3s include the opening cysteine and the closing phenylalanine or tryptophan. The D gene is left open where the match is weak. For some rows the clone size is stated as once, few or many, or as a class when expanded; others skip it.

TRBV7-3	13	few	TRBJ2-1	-	CASSSAGYNEQFF	TGTGCCAGCAGCTCGGCCGGCTACAATGAGCAGTTCTTC
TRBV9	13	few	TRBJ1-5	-	CASSVRDHQPQHF	TGTGCCAGCAGCGTCCGGGACCATCAGCCCCAGCATTTT
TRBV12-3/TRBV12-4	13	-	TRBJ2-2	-	CASPGPEAGELFF	TGTGCCAGCCCTGGACCGGAGGCCGGGGAGCTGTTTTTT
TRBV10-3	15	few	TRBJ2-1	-	CAISETESSPNEQFF	TGTGCCATCAGTGAAACGGAGAGCAGTCCCAATGAGCAGTTCTTC
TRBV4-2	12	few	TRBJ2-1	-	CASSQGSGKQFF	TGTGCCAGCAGCCAAGGTTCTGGGAAGCAGTTCTTC
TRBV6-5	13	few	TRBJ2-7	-	CATAVVSSYEQYF	TGTGCCACCGCCGTGGTAAGCTCCTACGAGCAGTACTTC
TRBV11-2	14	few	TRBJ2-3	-	CASSRAAGTDTQYF	TGTGCCAGCAGTCGAGCCGCAGGGACAGATACGCAGTATTTT
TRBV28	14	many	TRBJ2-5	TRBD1	CASSRGQGPETQYF	TGTGCCAGCAGCCGCGGACAGGGCCCAGAGACCCAGTACTTC
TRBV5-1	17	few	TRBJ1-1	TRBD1	CASSPFRTGIRNTEAFF	TGCGCCAGCAGCCCATTCCGGACAGGGATAAGGAACACTGAAGCTTTCTTT
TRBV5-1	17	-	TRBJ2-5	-	CASSLGGDRLLQETQYF	TGCGCCAGCAGCTTGGGGGGGGACAGATTGCTGCAAGAGACCCAGTACTTC
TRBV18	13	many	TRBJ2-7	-	CASSPPQTYEQYF	TGTGCCAGCTCACCACCCCAGACCTACGAGCAGTACTTC
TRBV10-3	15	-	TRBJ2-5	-	CAISTSTGYQETQYF	TGTGCCATCAGTACCTCGACGGGCTACCAAGAGACCCAGTACTTC
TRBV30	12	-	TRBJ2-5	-	CAWSVQDEAQYF	TGTGCCTGGAGTGTCCAGGACGAGGCCCAGTACTTC
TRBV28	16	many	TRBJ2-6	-	CASSFIGVAGANVLTF	TGTGCCAGCAGTTTCATCGGGGTAGCTGGGGCCAACGTCCTGACTTTC
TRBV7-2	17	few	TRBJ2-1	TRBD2	CASSLDGLAASMGEQFF	TGTGCCAGCAGCCTGGATGGACTAGCGGCTTCCATGGGTGAGCAGTTCTTC
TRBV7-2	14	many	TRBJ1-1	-	CASSPGRANTEAFF	TGTGCCAGCAGCCCCGGACGGGCGAACACTGAAGCTTTCTTT
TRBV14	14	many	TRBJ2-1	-	CASSQDRVVNEQFF	TGTGCCAGCAGCCAAGATCGGGTGGTCAATGAGCAGTTCTTC
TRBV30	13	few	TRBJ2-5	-	CAWSPGVQETQYF	TGTGCCTGGAGTCCCGGGGTCCAAGAGACCCAGTACTTC
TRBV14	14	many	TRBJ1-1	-	CASSPIQGPTEAFF	TGTGCCAGCAGCCCAATCCAGGGGCCCACTGAAGCTTTCTTT
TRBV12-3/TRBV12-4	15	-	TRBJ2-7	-	CASSLVPAVSYEQYF	TGTGCCAGCAGTTTAGTTCCGGCGGTCTCCTACGAGCAGTACTTC
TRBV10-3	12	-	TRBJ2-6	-	CAIGSGANVLTF	TGTGCCATCGGCTCTGGGGCCAACGTCCTGACTTTC
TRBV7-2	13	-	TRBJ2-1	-	CASRSVRGNEQFF	TGTGCCAGCAGATCCGTGAGGGGAAATGAGCAGTTCTTC
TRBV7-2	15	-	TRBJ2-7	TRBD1	CASSLGQGADYEQYF	TGTGCCAGCAGCCTTGGACAGGGGGCGGACTACGAGCAGTACTTC
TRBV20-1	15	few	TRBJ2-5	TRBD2	CSAPVGGQRGETQYF	TGCAGTGCTCCTGTAGGCGGCCAGCGGGGGGAGACCCAGTACTTC
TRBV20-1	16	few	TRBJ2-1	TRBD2	CSAPKLRGGLDNEQFF	TGCAGTGCTCCCAAGCTTCGGGGGGGCCTGGACAATGAGCAGTTCTTC
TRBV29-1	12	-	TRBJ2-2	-	CSARSGTGELFF	TGCAGCGCCCGGTCGGGGACCGGGGAGCTGTTTTTT
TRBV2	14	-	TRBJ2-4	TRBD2	CASSGGGPGNIQYF	TGTGCCAGCAGCGGGGGGGGGCCGGGAAACATTCAGTACTTC
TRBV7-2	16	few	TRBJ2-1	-	CASSLDVGQLYNEQFF	TGTGCCAGCAGCTTAGATGTTGGACAGTTATACAATGAGCAGTTCTTC
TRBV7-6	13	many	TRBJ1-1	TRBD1	CASSLVGTGEAFF	TGTGCCAGCAGCTTAGTCGGGACAGGGGAAGCTTTCTTT
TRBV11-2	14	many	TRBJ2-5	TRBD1	CASSPLRGRETQYF	TGTGCCAGCAGCCCATTGAGGGGGCGGGAGACCCAGTACTTC
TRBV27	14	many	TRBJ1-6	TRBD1	CASSGGQGNSPLHF	TGTGCCAGCAGTGGGGGACAGGGCAATTCACCCCTCCACTTT
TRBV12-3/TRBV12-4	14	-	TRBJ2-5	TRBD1	CASRGTGGWETQYF	TGTGCCAGCAGAGGGACAGGGGGCTGGGAGACCCAGTACTTC
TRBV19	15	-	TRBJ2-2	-	CASSIERIRTGELFF	TGTGCCAGTAGTATAGAGCGGATCCGCACCGGGGAGCTGTTTTTT
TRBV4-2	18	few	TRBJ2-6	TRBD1	CASSQVSRGQRGANVLTF	TGTGCCAGCAGCCAAGTATCTAGGGGGCAGAGAGGGGCCAACGTCCTGACTTTC
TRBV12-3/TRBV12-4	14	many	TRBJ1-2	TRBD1	CASSDRAANYGYTF	TGTGCCAGCAGTGACAGGGCCGCGAACTATGGCTACACCTTC
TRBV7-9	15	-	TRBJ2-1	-	CASSSGPPEGGEQFF	TGTGCCAGCAGCTCTGGACCCCCGGAGGGTGGTGAGCAGTTCTTC
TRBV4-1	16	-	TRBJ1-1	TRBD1	CASSPSGGSGLSEAFF	TGCGCCAGCAGCCCGTCAGGGGGGTCAGGACTCTCTGAAGCTTTCTTT
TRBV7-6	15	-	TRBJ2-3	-	CASSLAPVGTDTQYF	TGTGCCAGCAGCTTAGCCCCCGTTGGCACAGATACGCAGTATTTT
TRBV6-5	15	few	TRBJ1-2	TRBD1	CASSYRGQTNYGYTF	TGTGCCAGCAGTTACCGGGGACAGACTAACTATGGCTACACCTTC
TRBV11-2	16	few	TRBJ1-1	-	CASSSWGVNGNPEAFF	TGTGCCAGCAGCTCCTGGGGAGTCAATGGAAACCCTGAAGCTTTCTTT